The 14 T cell receptor beta chains reported below all come from one sample, sequenced in a study of T cells in tuberculosis. Generated by immunoSEQ multiplex PCR, the TCRdb table keeps only in-frame clones and is missing some. Of 25,000 to 35,000 clones in the sample, about 91% were seen once. Time point meaning: new active TB diagnosis, blood taken before or within 7 days of starting treatment. Here the sequenced sample was PBMCs, taken at tuberculosis diagnosis. Receptors originate from an adult with tuberculosis.

Notes on this clone: This sample includes further DNA sequences coding for the same CDR3. V is TRBV27 and J is TRBJ2-1, with 7 bases identical to TRBD2. The J segment lost 1 base and the V segment lost 1 base, leaving 10 bases of the junction unmatched. Germline V CDR1 and CDR2: MNHEY, SMNVEV (reference sequence). This CDR3 region has 18 residues. The CDR3 coding sequence is TGTGCCAGCAGTTTATACCCTTTTGGCGGGAGATCCTACAATGAGCAGTTCTTC. Translation: CASSLYPFGGRSYNEQFF.

V and J are TRBV28 and TRBJ1-4; TRBD1 might be the D (5 bases). Trimming left V 3 bases short and J 6 bases short, with 5 bases between. Germline CDR1 is MDHEN and CDR2 is SYDVKM. This CDR3 region has 12 residues. The CDR3 bases are TGTGCCAGCAGTTTCAGGGATGAAAAACTGTTTTTT. This translates into CASSFRDEKLFF.

V and J are TRBV15 and TRBJ1-2, with D perhaps matching TRBD1 (6 bases). The germline V gene has CDR1 LNHNV and CDR2 YYDKDF (reference sequence). The CDR3 is 15 residues long. Trimming stripped 0 bases from V and 8 bases from J, with 16 bases between. The CDR3 region has the DNA TGTGCCACCAGCAGAGATTTTCAGGGGATGGAGGGCTACACCTTC. The encoded protein is CATSRDFQGMEGYTF.

This chain connects TRBV15 to TRBJ2-7, with TRBD2 matching over 7 bases. Germline-derived CDR1 and CDR2 are LNHNV and YYDKDF (reference sequence). Trimming took 0 bases from V and 0 from J; bases not matched to a gene: 8. CDR3 length: 17 amino acids. The DNA for the CDR3 is TGTGCCACCAGCAGAGACTCTAGCGGAAAGTCCTCCTACGAGCAGTACTTC. Translated: CATSRDSSGKSSYEQYF.

This chain connects TRBV4-3 to TRBJ2-4, with 11 bases lining up with TRBD1. This CDR3 has 17 residues. Germline V gives CDR1 LGHNA, CDR2 YSLEER. The ends lost 3 bases at V and 8 bases at J; junction bases unmatched: 12. The DNA of the CDR3 is TGCGCCAGCAGCCAGGGGACAGGGGGACGACTATGGGACATTCAGTACTTC. It specifies CASSQGTGGRLWDIQYF.

This clone was seen a single time. The chain recombines TRBV6-1 with TRBJ1-1; tentatively, D is TRBD1 (6 bases). This CDR3 is built from 15 residues. V shed 6 bases and J shed 2 bases, with 16 bases lying between them. Per the germline V gene, CDR1 is MNHNS and CDR2 is SASEGT. The CDR3 sequence: CASRGAQGFNTEAFF. The CDR3 DNA reads TGTGCCAGCAGGGGGGCCCAGGGTTTCAACACTGAAGCTTTCTTT.

V and J are TRBV18 and TRBJ1-1; tentatively, D is TRBD1 (6 bases). Trimming took off 1 base at V and 4 bases at J, with 22 bases between the two ends. The germline V gene encodes CDR1 KGHSH and CDR2 LQKENI. This CDR3 contains 18 residues. The CDR3 loop reads CASSPQGGGLWSSTEAFF. The CDR3 coding sequence is TGTGCCAGCTCACCACAGGGCGGGGGGCTGTGGTCAAGCACTGAAGCTTTCTTT.

J is TRBJ2-7 and V is TRBV29-1, with TRBD1 matching 10 bases. After removal of 4 bases from V and 5 bases from J, the junction contained 8 bases not matched to a gene. Germline loops: CDR1 SQVTM, CDR2 ANQGSEA. The CDR3 is made up of 14 amino acids. The CDR3 sequence: CSVAPGQGNHEQYF. The CDR3 coding sequence is TGCAGCGTTGCCCCGGGACAGGGGAACCACGAGCAGTACTTC.

The V call is TRBV7-3, the J call TRBJ2-6; 9 nucleotides align to TRBD1. Germline CDR1 is SGHTA and CDR2 is FQGTGA. V shed 1 base, J shed 1 base, and the junction held 11 bases outside the gene matches. The CDR3 covers 20 residues. The DNA of the CDR3 is TGTGCCAGCAGCTTAAGGGCGGCGGGACAGGGTACTTCTGGGGCCAACGTCCTGACTTTC. Protein product: CASSLRAAGQGTSGANVLTF.

The chain carries TRBV10-2 and TRBJ1-4; the D gene is possibly TRBD1 (5 bases). The germline V gene encodes CDR1 WSHSY and CDR2 SAAADI. V was cut by 3 bases and J by 0 bases, with 11 bases left in between. The CDR3 contains 16 residues. CDR3 in DNA: TGCGCCAGCAGTGATCGCGGGGCTGCAACTAATGAAAAACTGTTTTTT. Its translation: CASSDRGAATNEKLFF.

The chain carries TRBV4-1 and TRBJ2-5; the D is unclear. The CDR3 spans 15 residues. Trimming removed 0 bases at V and 7 bases at J, with 15 bases between. Germline assignment: CDR1 MGHRA and CDR2 YSYEKL. The CDR3 loop reads CASSQDRETRGTQYF. In DNA form, the CDR3 reads TGCGCCAGCAGCCAAGATAGAGAAACACGCGGGACCCAGTACTTC.

This clone was found once. The rearrangement joins TRBV2 to TRBJ1-1, with TRBD1 matching over 8 bases. J lost 1 base, V lost 5 bases, and 9 bases had no gene match. This CDR3 has 16 amino acids. Germline loops: CDR1 SNHLY, CDR2 FYNNEI. CDR3 loop: CASSYDRGSENTEAFF. The CDR3 nucleotides read TGTGCCAGCAGTTACGACAGGGGATCAGAGAACACTGAAGCTTTCTTT.

The CDR3 region is CASSQGKNTEAFF. The DNA of the CDR3 is TGTGCCAGCAGCCAGGGGAAGAACACTGAAGCTTTCTTT. V is TRBV7-3 and J is TRBJ1-1; the D gene is possibly TRBD1 (6 bases). Deletions cut 5 bases from V and 1 base from J, with 8 bases between. Germline V gives CDR1 SGHTA, CDR2 FQGTGA. This CDR3 has 13 amino acids.

The rearrangement links TRBV18 to TRBJ1-2; 9 bases are shared with TRBD1. Germline CDR1 and CDR2: KGHSH and LQKENI. V lost 4 bases and J lost 7; bases outside the gene matches: 7. The CDR3 length is 14 residues. CDR3 sequence: CASSHGQGRGGYTF. For the CDR3, the DNA is TGTGCCAGCTCACACGGACAGGGGAGAGGTGGCTACACCTTC.